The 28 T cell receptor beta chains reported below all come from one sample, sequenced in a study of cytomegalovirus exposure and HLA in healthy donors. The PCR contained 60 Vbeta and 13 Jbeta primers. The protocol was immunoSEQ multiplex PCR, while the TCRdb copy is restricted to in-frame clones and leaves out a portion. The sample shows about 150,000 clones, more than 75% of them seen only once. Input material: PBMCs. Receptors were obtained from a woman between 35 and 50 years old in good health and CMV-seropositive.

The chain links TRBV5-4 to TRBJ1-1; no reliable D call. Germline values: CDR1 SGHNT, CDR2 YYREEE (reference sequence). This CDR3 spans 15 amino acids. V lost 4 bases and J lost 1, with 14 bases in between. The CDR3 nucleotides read TGTGCCAGCAGCCCCGTTGGGAGGGAGAACACTGAAGCTTTCTTT. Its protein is CASSPVGRENTEAFF.

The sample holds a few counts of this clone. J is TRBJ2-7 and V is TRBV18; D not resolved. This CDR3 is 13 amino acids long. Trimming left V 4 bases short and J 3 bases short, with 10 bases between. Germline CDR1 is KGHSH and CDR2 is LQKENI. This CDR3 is CASSRGLGYEQYF. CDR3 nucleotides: TGTGCCAGCTCACGCGGATTGGGCTACGAGCAGTACTTC.

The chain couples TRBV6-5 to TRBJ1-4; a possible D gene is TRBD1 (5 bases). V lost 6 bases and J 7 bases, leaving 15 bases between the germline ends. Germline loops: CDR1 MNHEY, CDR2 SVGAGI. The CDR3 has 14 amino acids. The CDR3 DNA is TGTGCCAGCAGCAAGACACCTCAGGGTGAAAAACTGTTTTTT. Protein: CASSKTPQGEKLFF.

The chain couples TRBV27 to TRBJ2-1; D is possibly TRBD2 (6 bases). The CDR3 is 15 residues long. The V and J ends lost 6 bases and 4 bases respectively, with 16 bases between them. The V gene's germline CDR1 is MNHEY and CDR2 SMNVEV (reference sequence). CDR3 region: CASSYGGIAYNEQFF. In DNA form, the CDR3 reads TGTGCCAGCAGCTACGGGGGTATCGCGTACAATGAGCAGTTCTTC.

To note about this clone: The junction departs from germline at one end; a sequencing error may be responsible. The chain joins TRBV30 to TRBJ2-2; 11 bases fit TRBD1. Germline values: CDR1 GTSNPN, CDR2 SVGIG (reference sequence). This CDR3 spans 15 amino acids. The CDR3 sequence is CAWSRGQGAGGELLF. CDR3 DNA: TGTGCCTGGAGTCGAGGACAGGGGGCCGGCGGGGAGCTGCTTTTT.

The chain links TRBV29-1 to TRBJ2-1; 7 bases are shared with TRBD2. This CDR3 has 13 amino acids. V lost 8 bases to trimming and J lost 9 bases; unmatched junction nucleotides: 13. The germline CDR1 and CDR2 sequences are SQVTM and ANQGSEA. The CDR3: CSTAGLAGVEQFF. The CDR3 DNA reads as TGCAGCACCGCGGGGCTGGCGGGGGTTGAGCAGTTCTTC.

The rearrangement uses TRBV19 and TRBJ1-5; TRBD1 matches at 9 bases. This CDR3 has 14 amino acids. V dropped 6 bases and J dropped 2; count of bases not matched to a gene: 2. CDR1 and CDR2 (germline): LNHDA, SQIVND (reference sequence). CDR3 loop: CASRRTGGNQPQHF. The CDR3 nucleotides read TGTGCCAGTAGGCGGACAGGGGGCAATCAGCCCCAGCATTTT.

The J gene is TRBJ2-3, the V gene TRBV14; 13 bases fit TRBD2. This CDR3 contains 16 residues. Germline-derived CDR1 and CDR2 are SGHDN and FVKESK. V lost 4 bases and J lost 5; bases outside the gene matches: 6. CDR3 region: CASSRLAGGGGDTQYF. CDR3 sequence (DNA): TGTGCCAGCAGCCGACTAGCGGGAGGAGGGGGAGATACGCAGTATTTT.

CDR3 protein: CASSLSSREQETQYF. Written as DNA, the CDR3 is TGTGCCAGCAGCTTATCTTCCAGGGAACAAGAGACCCAGTACTTC. The rearrangement links TRBV11-2 to TRBJ2-5, with D perhaps matching TRBD1 (5 bases). Germline V gene lookup returns CDR1 SGHAT and CDR2 FQNNGV. The CDR3 extends over 15 amino acids. V was trimmed by 2 bases and J by 2 bases, leaving 12 bases between them.

CDR3 bases: TGCGCCAGCAGCCCCGGAGCGCTCAGTACCGGGGAGCTGTTTTTT. Its protein is CASSPGALSTGELFF. V usage is TRBV5-1 and J usage is TRBJ2-2; no firm D call. With 4 bases removed from V and 5 bases from J, the gap between germline ends came to 15 bases. Germline assignment: CDR1 SGHRS and CDR2 YFSETQ. The CDR3 runs 15 residues.

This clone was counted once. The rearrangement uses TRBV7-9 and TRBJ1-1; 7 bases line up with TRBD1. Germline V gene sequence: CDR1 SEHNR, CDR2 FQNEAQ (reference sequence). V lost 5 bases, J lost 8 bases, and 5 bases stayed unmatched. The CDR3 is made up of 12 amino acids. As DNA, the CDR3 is TGTGCCAGCAGCCCACGGACAGGAGAAGCTTTCTTT. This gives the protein CASSPRTGEAFF.

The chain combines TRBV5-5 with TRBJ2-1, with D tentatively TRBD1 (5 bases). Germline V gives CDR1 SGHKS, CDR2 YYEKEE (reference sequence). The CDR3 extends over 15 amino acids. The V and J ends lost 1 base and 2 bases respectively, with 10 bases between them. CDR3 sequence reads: CASSLLPDTYNEQFF. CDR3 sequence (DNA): TGTGCCAGCAGCTTGTTACCGGACACCTACAATGAGCAGTTCTTC.

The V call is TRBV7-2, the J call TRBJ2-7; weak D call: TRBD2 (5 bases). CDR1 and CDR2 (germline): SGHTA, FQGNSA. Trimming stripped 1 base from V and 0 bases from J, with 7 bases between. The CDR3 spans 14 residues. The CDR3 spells CASSLDLASYEQYF. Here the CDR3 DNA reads TGTGCCAGCAGCTTAGATCTAGCCTCCTACGAGCAGTACTTC.

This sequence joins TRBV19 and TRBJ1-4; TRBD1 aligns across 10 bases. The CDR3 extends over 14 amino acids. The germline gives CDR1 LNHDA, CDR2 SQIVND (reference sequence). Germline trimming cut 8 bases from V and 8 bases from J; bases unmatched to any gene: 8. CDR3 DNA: TGTGCCAGTCGTTCTCGGGACAGGGGCGAAAAACTGTTTTTT. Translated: CASRSRDRGEKLFF.

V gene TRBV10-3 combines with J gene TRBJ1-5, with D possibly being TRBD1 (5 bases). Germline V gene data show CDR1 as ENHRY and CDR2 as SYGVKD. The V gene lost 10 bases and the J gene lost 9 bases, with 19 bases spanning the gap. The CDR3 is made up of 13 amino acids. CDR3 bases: TGTGCCACCGCGGGGCTGCTCAGTGGGCCCCAGCATTTT. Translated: CATAGLLSGPQHF.

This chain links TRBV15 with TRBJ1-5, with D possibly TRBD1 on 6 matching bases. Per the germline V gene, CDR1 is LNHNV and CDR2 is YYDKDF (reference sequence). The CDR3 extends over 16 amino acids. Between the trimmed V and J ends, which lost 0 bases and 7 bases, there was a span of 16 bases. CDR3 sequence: CATSRDRRTVAQPQHF. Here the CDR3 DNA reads TGTGCCACCAGCAGAGATAGGAGGACAGTCGCCCAGCCCCAGCATTTT.

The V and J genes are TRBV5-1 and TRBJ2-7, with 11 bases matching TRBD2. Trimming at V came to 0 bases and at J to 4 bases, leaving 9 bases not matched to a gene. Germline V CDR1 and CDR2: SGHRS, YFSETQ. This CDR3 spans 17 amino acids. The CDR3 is CASSLGTSGRKLYEQYF. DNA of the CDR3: TGCGCCAGCAGCTTGGGAACTAGCGGGAGAAAGTTGTACGAGCAGTACTTC.

The chain's CDR3 is CASSYSDRETQYF. The CDR3 nucleotides are TGTGCCAGCAGTTACTCGGACAGGGAGACCCAGTACTTC. This rearrangement joins TRBV6-6 to TRBJ2-5; TRBD1 matches 7 bases. V shed 0 bases and J 5 bases; nucleotides not matched to a gene: 0. Germline values: CDR1 MNHNY, CDR2 SVGAGI (reference sequence). CDR3 size: 13 residues.

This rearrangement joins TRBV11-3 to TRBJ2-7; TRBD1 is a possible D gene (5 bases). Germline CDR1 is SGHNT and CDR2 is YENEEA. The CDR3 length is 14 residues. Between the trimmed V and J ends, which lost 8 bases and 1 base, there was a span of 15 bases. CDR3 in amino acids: CASGATQGSYEQYF. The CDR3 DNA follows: TGTGCCAGCGGCGCGACCCAGGGTTCCTACGAGCAGTACTTC. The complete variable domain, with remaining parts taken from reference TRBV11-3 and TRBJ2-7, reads EAGVVQSPRYKIIEKKQPVAFWCNPISGHNTLYWYLQNLGQGPELLIRYENEEAVDDSQLPKDRFSAERLKGVDSTLKIQPAELGDSAVYLCASGATQGSYEQYFGPGTRLTVT.

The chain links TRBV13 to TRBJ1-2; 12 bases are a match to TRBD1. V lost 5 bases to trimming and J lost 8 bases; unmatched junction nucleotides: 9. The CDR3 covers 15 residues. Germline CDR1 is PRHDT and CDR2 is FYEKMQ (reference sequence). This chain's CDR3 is CASSQPGQGAFGYTF. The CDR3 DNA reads TGTGCCAGCAGCCAACCGGGACAGGGGGCGTTCGGCTACACCTTC.

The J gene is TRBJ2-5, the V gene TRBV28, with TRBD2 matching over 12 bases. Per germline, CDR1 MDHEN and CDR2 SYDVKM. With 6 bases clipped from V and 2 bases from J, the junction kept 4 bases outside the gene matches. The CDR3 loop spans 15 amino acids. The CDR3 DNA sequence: TGTGCCAGCAGGGGTGGACTAGCGGGACAAGAGACCCAGTACTTC. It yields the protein CASRGGLAGQETQYF.

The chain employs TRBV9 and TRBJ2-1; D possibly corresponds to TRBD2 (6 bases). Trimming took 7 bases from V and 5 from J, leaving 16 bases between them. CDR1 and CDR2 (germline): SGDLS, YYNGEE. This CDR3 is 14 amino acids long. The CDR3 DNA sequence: TGTGCCAGCGGCTCTGCGGGGTGGGACAATGAGCAGTTCTTC. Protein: CASGSAGWDNEQFF.

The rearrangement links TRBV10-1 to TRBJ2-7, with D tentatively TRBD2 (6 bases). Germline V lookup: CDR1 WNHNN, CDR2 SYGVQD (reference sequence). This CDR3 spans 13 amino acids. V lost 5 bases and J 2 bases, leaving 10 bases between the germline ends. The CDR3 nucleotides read TGCGCCAGCAGTCGGACTAACGCCTACGAGCAGTACTTC. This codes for CASSRTNAYEQYF.

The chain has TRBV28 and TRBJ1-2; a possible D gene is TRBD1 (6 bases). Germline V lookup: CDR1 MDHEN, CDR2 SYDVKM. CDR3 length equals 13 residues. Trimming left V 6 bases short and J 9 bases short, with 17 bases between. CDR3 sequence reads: CASSPGASVSYTF. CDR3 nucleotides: TGTGCCAGCAGCCCAGGGGCCTCCGTTAGCTACACCTTC.

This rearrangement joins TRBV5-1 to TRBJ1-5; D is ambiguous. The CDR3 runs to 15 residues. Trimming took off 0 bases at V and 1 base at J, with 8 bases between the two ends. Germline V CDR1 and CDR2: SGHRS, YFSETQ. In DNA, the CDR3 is TGCGCCAGCAGCTTGGCTCCGGGAAGCAATCAGCCCCAGCATTTT. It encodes CASSLAPGSNQPQHF. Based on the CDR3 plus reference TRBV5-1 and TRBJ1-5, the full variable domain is KAGVTQTPRYLIKTRGQQVTLSCSPISGHRSVSWYQQTPGQGLQFLFEYFSETQRNKGNFPGRFSGRQFSNSRSEMNVSTLELGDSALYLCASSLAPGSNQPQHFGDGTRLSIL.

This CDR3 reads CASNSGRGEKLFF. The CDR3 bases are TGTGCCAGCAATTCAGGGAGGGGTGAAAAACTGTTTTTT. The chain has TRBV27 and TRBJ1-4; D might be TRBD1 (5 bases). CDR1 and CDR2 (germline): MNHEY, SMNVEV (reference sequence). Trimming pared 7 bases from V and 7 bases from J, leaving 13 bases between. CDR3 length equals 13 residues. Using reference TRBV27 and TRBJ1-4 for the parts outside the CDR3, the full variable domain is EAQVTQNPRYLITVTGKKLTVTCSQNMNHEYMSWYRQDPGLGLRQIYYSMNVEVTDKGDVPEGYKVSRKEKRNFPLILESPSPNQTSLYFCASNSGRGEKLFFGSGTQLSVL.

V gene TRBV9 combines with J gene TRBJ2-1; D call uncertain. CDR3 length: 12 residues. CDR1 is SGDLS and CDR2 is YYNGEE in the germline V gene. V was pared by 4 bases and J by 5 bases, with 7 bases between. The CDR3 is CASSPTDNEQFF. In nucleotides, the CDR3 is TGTGCCAGCAGCCCAACAGACAATGAGCAGTTCTTC.

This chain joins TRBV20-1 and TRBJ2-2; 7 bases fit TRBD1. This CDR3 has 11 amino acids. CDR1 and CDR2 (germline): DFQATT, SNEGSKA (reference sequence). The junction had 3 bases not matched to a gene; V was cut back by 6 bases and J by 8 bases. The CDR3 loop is CSAYRGGELFF. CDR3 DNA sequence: TGCAGTGCGTACAGGGGAGGGGAGCTGTTTTTT.